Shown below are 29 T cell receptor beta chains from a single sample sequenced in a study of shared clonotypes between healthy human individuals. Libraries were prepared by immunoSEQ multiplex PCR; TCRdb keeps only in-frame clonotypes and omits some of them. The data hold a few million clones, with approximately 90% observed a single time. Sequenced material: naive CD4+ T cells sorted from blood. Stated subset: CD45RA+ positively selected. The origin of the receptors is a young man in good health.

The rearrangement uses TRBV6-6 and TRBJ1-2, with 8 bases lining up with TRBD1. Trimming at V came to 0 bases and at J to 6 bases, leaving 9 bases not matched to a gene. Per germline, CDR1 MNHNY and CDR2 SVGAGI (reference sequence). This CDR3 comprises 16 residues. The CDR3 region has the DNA TGTGCCAGCAGTTACTCGGTTCCCCCGGACAGGGATGGCTACACCTTC. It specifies CASSYSVPPDRDGYTF.

CDR3: CASKVTLDSAYEQYF. The CDR3 coding sequence is TGTGCCAGCAAGGTGACTCTCGACTCCGCCTACGAGCAGTACTTC. This chain links TRBV6-1 with TRBJ2-7, with no clear D. Germline values: CDR1 MNHNS, CDR2 SASEGT. CDR3 length equals 15 residues. V was trimmed by 7 bases and J by 2 bases, leaving 18 bases between them.

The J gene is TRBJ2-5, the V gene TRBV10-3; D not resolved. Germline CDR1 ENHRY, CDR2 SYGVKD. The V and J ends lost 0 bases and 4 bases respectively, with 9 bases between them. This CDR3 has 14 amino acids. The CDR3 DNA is TGTGCCATCAGTGAGTCGACTCCTCCAGAGACCCAGTACTTC. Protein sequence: CAISESTPPETQYF.

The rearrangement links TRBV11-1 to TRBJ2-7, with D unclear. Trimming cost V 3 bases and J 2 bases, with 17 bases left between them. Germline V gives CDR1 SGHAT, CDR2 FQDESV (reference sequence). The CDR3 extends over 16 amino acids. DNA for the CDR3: TGTGCCAGCAGCTTGATGTCCCAGCCCGGTACCTACGAGCAGTACTTC. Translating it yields CASSLMSQPGTYEQYF.

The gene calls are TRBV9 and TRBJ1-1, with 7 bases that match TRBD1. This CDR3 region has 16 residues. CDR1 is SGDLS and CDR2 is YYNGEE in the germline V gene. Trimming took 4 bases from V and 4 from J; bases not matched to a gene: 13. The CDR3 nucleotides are TGTGCCAGCAGCCCCCAGCGACAGGGTTTCGGCACTGAAGCTTTCTTT. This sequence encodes CASSPQRQGFGTEAFF.

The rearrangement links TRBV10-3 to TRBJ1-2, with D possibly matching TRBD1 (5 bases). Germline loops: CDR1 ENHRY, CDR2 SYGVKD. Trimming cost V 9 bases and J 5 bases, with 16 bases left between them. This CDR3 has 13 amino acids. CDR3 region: CAIGGDGGYGYTF. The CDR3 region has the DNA TGTGCCATTGGGGGGGACGGGGGTTATGGCTACACCTTC.

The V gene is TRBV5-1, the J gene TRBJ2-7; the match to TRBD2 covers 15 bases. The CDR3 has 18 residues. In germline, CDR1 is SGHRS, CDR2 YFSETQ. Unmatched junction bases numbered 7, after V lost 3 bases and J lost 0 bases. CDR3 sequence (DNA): TGCGCCAGCAGCTGGGGACTAGCGGGAGGCGAAACCTCCTACGAGCAGTACTTC. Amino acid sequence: CASSWGLAGGETSYEQYF.

The CDR3 DNA sequence: TGTGCCAGCAGCCAATTGTCGAGCGGGGGCGTCTACTACGAGCAGTACTTC. Protein product: CASSQLSSGGVYYEQYF. J is TRBJ2-7 and V is TRBV4-2, with TRBD2 identical over 8 bases. The CDR3 runs to 17 residues. The germline gives CDR1 LGHNA, CDR2 YNFKEQ. Trimming removed 2 bases from V and 3 bases from J; junction bases left unmatched: 12.

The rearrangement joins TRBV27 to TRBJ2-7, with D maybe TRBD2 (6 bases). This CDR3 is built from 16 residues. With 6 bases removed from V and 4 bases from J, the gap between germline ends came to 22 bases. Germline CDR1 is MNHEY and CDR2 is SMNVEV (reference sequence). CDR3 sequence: CASSLGRPGVGYEQYF. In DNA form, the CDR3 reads TGTGCCAGCAGCCTAGGACGTCCGGGGGTGGGGTACGAGCAGTACTTC.

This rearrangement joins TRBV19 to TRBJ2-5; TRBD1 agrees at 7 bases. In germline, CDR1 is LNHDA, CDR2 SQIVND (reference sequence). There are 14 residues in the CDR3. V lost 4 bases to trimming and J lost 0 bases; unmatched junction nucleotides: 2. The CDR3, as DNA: TGTGCCAGTAGTAGAGACAGGGACCAAGAGACCCAGTACTTC. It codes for CASSRDRDQETQYF.

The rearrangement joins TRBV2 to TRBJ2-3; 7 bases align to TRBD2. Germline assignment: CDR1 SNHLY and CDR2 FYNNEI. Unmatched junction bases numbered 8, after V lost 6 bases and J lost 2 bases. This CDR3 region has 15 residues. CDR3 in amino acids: CASSPFGGNTDTQYF. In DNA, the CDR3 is TGTGCCAGCAGCCCTTTCGGGGGGAACACAGATACGCAGTATTTT.

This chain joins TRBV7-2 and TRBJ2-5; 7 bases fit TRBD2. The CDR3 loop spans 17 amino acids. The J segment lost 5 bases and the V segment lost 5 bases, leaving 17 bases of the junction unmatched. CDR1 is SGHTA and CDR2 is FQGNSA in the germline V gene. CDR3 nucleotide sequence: TGTGCCAGCAGCCCGAAGCCGACTAGCCGGGGGGAGGAGACCCAGTACTTC. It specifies CASSPKPTSRGEETQYF.

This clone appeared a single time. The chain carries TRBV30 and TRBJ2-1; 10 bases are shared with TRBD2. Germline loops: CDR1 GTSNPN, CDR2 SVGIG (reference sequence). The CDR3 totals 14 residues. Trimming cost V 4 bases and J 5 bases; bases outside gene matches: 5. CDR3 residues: CAWNKREGHNEQFF. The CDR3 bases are TGTGCCTGGAATAAGCGGGAGGGCCACAATGAGCAGTTCTTC.

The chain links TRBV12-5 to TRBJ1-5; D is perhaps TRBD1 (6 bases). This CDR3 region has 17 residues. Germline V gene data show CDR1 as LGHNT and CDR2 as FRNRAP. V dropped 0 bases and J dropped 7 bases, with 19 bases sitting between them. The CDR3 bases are TGTGCTAGTGGTTTGGTAGTCAAGGGGGGGCACTTCCAGCCCCAGCATTTT. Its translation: CASGLVVKGGHFQPQHF. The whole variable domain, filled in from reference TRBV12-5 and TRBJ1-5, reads DARVTQTPRHKVTEMGQEVTMRCQPILGHNTVFWYRQTMMQGLELLAYFRNRAPLDDSGMPKDRFSAEMPDATLATLKIQPSEPRDSAVYFCASGLVVKGGHFQPQHFGDGTRLSIL.

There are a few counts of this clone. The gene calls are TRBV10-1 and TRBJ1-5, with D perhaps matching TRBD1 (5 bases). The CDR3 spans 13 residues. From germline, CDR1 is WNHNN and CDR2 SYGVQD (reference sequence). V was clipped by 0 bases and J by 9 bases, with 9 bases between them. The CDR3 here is CASSESPGRPQHF. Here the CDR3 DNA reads TGCGCCAGCAGTGAGTCGCCAGGGAGGCCCCAGCATTTT.

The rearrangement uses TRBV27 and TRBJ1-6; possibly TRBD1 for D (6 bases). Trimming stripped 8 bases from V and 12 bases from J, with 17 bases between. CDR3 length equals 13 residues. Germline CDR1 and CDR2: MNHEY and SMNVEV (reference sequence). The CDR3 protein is CASQDRPGGPLHF. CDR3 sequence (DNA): TGTGCCAGCCAAGACAGGCCAGGAGGACCCCTCCACTTT.

The CDR3 DNA follows: TGTGCCAGCAGCTTAGGCAGCTACTATGGCTACACCTTC. Protein: CASSLGSYYGYTF. The chain joins TRBV7-6 to TRBJ1-2, with D unresolved. The germline V gene has CDR1 SGHVS and CDR2 FNYEAQ. Deletions cut 1 base from V and 3 bases from J, with 6 bases between. This CDR3 is 13 amino acids long.

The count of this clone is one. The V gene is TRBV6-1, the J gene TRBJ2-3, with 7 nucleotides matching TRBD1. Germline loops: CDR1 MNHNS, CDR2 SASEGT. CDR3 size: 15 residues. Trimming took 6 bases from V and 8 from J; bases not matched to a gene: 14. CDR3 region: CASRGIRDSPATQYF. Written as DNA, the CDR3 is TGTGCCAGCAGGGGTATAAGGGACAGCCCCGCTACGCAGTATTTT.

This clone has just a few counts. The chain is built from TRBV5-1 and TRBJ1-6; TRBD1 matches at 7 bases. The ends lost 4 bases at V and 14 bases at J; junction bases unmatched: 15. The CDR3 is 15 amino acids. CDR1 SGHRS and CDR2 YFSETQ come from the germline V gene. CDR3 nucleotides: TGCGCCAGCAGCCCCGCCGGGACAGCCCCTTTCACCCTCCACTTT. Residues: CASSPAGTAPFTLHF.

CDR3 nucleotides: TGTGCCAGCAGCTTAAGGGGCGGGGACAGCACAGATACGCAGTATTTT. This encodes CASSLRGGDSTDTQYF. The genes are TRBV7-3 and TRBJ2-3; possible D gene TRBD2, 6 bases. CDR3 length: 16 amino acids. Trimming took 1 base from V and 0 from J, leaving 11 bases between them. The germline CDR1 and CDR2 sequences are SGHTA and FQGTGA.

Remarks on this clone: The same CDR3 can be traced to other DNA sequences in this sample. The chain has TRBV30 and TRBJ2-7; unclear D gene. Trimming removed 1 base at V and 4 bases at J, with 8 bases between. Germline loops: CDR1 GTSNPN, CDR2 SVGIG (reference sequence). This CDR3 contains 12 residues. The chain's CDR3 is CAWSAQGYEQYF. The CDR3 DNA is TGTGCCTGGAGTGCTCAAGGGTACGAGCAGTACTTC.

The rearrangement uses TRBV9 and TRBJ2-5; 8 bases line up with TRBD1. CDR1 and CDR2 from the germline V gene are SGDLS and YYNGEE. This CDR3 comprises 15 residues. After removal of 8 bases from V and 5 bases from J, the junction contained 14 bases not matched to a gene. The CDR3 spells CASSSGRGRGETQYF. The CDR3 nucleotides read TGTGCCAGTTCTTCTGGCAGGGGGCGAGGGGAGACCCAGTACTTC.

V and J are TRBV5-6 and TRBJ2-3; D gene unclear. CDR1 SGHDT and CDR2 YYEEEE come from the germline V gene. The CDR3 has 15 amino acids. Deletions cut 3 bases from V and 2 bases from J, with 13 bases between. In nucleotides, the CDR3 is TGTGCCAGCAGCTCGACCCCCACAATCACAGATACGCAGTATTTT. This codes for CASSSTPTITDTQYF.

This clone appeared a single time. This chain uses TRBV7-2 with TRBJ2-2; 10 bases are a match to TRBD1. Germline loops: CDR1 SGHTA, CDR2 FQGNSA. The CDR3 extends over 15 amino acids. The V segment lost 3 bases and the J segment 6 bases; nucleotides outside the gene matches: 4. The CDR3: CASSFSGQGSGELFF. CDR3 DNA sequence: TGTGCCAGCAGCTTCTCGGGACAGGGGTCCGGGGAGCTGTTTTTT. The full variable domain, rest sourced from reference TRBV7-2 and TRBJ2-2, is GAGVSQSPSNKVTEKGKDVELRCDPISGHTALYWYRQSLGQGLEFLIYFQGNSAPDKSGLPSDRFSAERTGGSVSTLTIQRTQQEDSAVYLCASSFSGQGSGELFFGEGSRLTVL.

CDR3 residues: CASSLERTSSYNEQFF. DNA of the CDR3: TGCGCCAGCAGCTTGGAACGGACGAGCTCCTACAATGAGCAGTTCTTC. The V call is TRBV5-1, the J call TRBJ2-1; no reliable D call. Trimming stripped 0 bases from V and 0 bases from J, with 10 bases between. The length of the CDR3 is 16 residues. Looked up from germline, CDR1 is SGHRS and CDR2 is YFSETQ.

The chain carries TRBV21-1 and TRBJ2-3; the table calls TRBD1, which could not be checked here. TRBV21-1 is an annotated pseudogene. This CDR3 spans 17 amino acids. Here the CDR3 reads CASSKPNRGLSTDTQYF. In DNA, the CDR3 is TGTGCCAGCAGCAAACCCAACAGGGGGCTGAGCACAGATACGCAGTATTTT.

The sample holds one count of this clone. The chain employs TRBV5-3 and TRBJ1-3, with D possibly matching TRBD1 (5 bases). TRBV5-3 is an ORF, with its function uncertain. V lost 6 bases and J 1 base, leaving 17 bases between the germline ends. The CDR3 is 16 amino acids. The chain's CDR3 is CARTHRGEISGNTIYF. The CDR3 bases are TGTGCCAGAACCCATCGGGGGGAGATTTCTGGAAACACCATATATTTT.

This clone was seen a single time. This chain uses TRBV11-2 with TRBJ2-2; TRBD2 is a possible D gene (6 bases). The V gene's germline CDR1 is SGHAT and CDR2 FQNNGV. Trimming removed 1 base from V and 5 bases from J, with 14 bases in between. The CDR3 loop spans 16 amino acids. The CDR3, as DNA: TGTGCCAGCAGCTTAGTATACGGGGGTGGGACCGGGGAGCTGTTTTTT. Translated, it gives CASSLVYGGGTGELFF.

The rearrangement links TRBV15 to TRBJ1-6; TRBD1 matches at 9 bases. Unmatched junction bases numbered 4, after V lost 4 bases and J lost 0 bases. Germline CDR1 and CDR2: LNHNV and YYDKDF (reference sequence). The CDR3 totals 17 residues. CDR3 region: CATSMGQGSSYNSPLHF. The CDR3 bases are TGTGCCACCAGCATGGGACAGGGAAGCTCCTATAATTCACCCCTCCACTTT.